Sequencing of this T cell receptor beta chain was carried out in a study of T cell responses to AZD1222 COVID-19 vaccine (dated by TCRdb to the early 2020s). In terms of the full investigation: TCR sequencing covered 230 to 250 trial participants: 207 given two doses of AZD1222 and 26 given two doses of MenACWY control vaccine. Trial participants were enrolled by age into 18-55, 56-69 and 70-plus year subgroups, with approximately 150, 28 and 58 TCR-sequenced participants respectively. The investigation overall reported the following: Participants were mostly white British and included more females than males, and it was suggested by the authors that clonal diversity may have been underestimated. In the small 56-69-year group, the increase in depth fell short of significance, most likely because of low power. Because no day 14 peak-response samples were available, repertoires were characterized only after the peak T cell response. The vaccine-associated CD4 TCRs covered the entire spike protein, and the dominant responses fell in regions 160-218 and 743-854. After two AZD1222 doses, spike-specific TCR breadth and depth were significantly higher than at day 0 and than in MenACWY recipients. Nearly half of unique spike-specific TCRs reportedly recognized epitopes outside regions mutated in the B.1.351 and B.1.1.7 variants. Conclusions about previously exposed vaccinees are limited because only five to seven AZD1222 recipients were SARS-CoV-2 seropositive at baseline.

The CDR3 regions of human TCRbeta chains were subjected to immunosequencing. The source study handled its data this way. TCRs in the repertoires were matched against a reference library of SARS-CoV-2-specific TCRs that had been generated with the MIRA antigen-specificity platform. Breadth meant the fraction of unique TCRs that were SARS-CoV-2-associated, whereas depth meant the fraction of total T cells that were SARS-CoV-2-associated. Each spike-specific TCR was assigned to its reactive spike region and to a CD4 or CD8 class using the MIRA data. Log10-transformed breadth and depth values were compared by one-way ANOVA with Sidak's multiple comparisons tests. Here the immuneACCESS table is served through TCRdb, limited to in-frame sequences with V and J called. Missing clones are a known gap in these copies; in checked studies unresolved V genes cover under half, and the rest lacks a known reason. The D gene and trimming were derived from the DNA, and the V and J assignments and clone size from that table. The sample table lists 90,000 to 150,000 clones, about nine tenths of them with a count of one. In total, the top ten clones hold approximately 8% of the sample.

In its sample, this clone was seen once. What antigen it recognizes has not been identified. Base quality data are lacking; no much larger clone is found one base away. Read against the paper, the sample's time point label means: about 28 days (+/-7) after the second vaccine dose. AZD1222 recipients with second doses at about 4 weeks or about 12 weeks were pooled, because spike-specific TCR depth and breadth did not differ between schedules. Samples from vaccinated people were obtained from the UK trials COV001 and COV002, which included a single-blind randomized controlled phase 2/3 trial of AZD1222 (ChAdOx1 nCoV-19) in healthy adults. Trial participant PBMC samples were collected at day 0 and day 28 after the second dose for TCRbeta chain sequencing. For CDR1 and CDR2, the germline V gene (reference sequence) lists LGHDT and YNNKEL. The CDR3 has 13 amino acids, counting the end cysteine and phenylalanine. Left in the record is the CDR3 DNA by itself, 39 bases read in frame from the first base. Trimming removed 6 bases from V and 4 bases from J, leaving 12 bases between the germline ends.

The source of this sequence is an adult who received the AZD1222 COVID-19 vaccine. The sample in question was peripheral blood, obtained 28 days after the second AZD1222 dose. The receptor chain draws on TRBV3-1 (or the pseudogene TRBV3-2) and TRBJ2-5, with TRBD2 tentatively as D gene (5 bases match). The CDR3 corresponds to CASSPTRLETQYF. The DNA reads as follows: TGTGCCAGCAGTCCAACTAGGCTAGAGACCCAGTACTTC.